A selection of T cell receptor beta chains follows, all from one sample in a study of shared clonotypes between healthy human individuals. TCRdb's table, derived via immunoSEQ multiplex PCR, lists solely in-frame clones and lacks some. This sample has 2 million to 2.5 million clones; 85% to 95% occur once, and the top ten carry over 1.5%. The sample taken for sequencing was naive CD8+ T cells from PBMCs. The origin of the receptors is a man in his late teens or twenties in good health. Some clones in this sample may be carry-over from other donors' samples. The CDR3 runs from the conserved cysteine through the conserved F or W. A D gene is named only where the DNA matches it firmly. Clone size appears in some rows only: once, few, many, or a class for an expanded clone.

CDR3: CASSLRREWGTSGTGELFF
DNA: TGTGCCAGTAGTTTAAGGCGGGAGTGGGGGACCTCGGGCACCGGGGAGCTGTTTTTT
size: NA
J: TRBJ2-2
V: TRBV19
D: TRBD2

CDR3: CASSQRNRGLPPGAFF
DNA: TGCGCCAGCAGCCAACGAAACAGGGGGTTACCGCCCGGGGCTTTCTTT
size: NA
J: TRBJ1-1
V: TRBV4-1
D: TRBD1

CDR3: CASSVKGHPTDTQYF
DNA: TGTGCCAGCAGCGTAAAGGGACATCCCACAGATACGCAGTATTTT
size: once
J: TRBJ2-3
V: TRBV9
D: NA

CDR3: CASSQDLAAIQFF
DNA: TGTGCCAGCAGCCAAGATCTAGCGGCCATCCAGTTCTTC
size: NA
J: TRBJ2-1
V: TRBV14
D: TRBD2

CDR3: CASWGEGTSTGELFF
DNA: TGTGCCAGCTGGGGGGAGGGAACAAGCACCGGGGAGCTGTTTTTT
size: NA
J: TRBJ2-2
V: TRBV28
D: TRBD2

CDR3: CASSHRLALNTGELFF
DNA: TGCGCCAGCAGCCATAGACTAGCGTTGAACACCGGGGAGCTGTTTTTT
size: NA
J: TRBJ2-2
V: TRBV4-1
D: TRBD2

CDR3: CASIDGGDDNEQFF
DNA: TGTGCCAGTATCGACGGGGGGGATGACAATGAGCAGTTCTTC
size: NA
J: TRBJ2-1
V: TRBV27
D: TRBD2

CDR3: CASSLTGGYGYTF
DNA: TGTGCCAGCAGCCTCACAGGAGGCTATGGCTACACCTTC
size: once
J: TRBJ1-2
V: TRBV28
D: NA

CDR3: CASSLVGFPSYNEQFF
DNA: TGTGCCAGCAGCTTAGTGGGCTTTCCCTCCTACAATGAGCAGTTCTTC
size: NA
J: TRBJ2-1
V: TRBV7-9
D: NA

CDR3: CASSSGTSRYEQYF
DNA: TGTGCCAGCAGCTCCGGGACTAGCCGGTACGAGCAGTACTTC
size: NA
J: TRBJ2-7
V: TRBV7-9
D: TRBD2

CDR3: CASSSQGETEAFF
DNA: TGTGCCAGCAGTTCCCAGGGAGAGACTGAAGCTTTCTTT
size: NA
J: TRBJ1-1
V: TRBV27
D: NA

CDR3: CASSPEGGNPYEQYF
DNA: TGTGCCAGCAGCCCAGAGGGGGGGAACCCCTACGAGCAGTACTTC
size: NA
J: TRBJ2-7
V: TRBV4-2
D: NA

CDR3: CASITRGLDTQYF
DNA: TGTGCCAGCATCACCAGGGGGTTAGATACGCAGTATTTT
size: NA
J: TRBJ2-3
V: TRBV2
D: TRBD1

CDR3: CASSEGALETQYF
DNA: TGTGCCAGCAGTGAGGGGGCGTTGGAGACCCAGTACTTC
size: NA
J: TRBJ2-5
V: TRBV25-1
D: NA

CDR3: CASGRGGYSYEQYF
DNA: TGTGCCAGCGGGAGGGGAGGGTACTCCTACGAGCAGTACTTC
size: NA
J: TRBJ2-7
V: TRBV2
D: TRBD2

CDR3: CASSSRDKSYEQYF
DNA: TGTGCCAGTAGTAGCCGGGACAAGAGCTACGAGCAGTACTTC
size: NA
J: TRBJ2-7
V: TRBV19
D: NA

CDR3: CSAKDRQYF
DNA: TGCAGCGCGAAGGACAGACAGTACTTC
size: NA
J: TRBJ2-4
V: TRBV29-1
D: NA

CDR3: CASSLARTGNNEQFF
DNA: TGCGCCAGCAGCTTGGCCCGGACAGGCAACAATGAGCAGTTCTTC
size: NA
J: TRBJ2-1
V: TRBV5-1
D: TRBD1

CDR3: CARGLAGTPYEQYF
DNA: TGCGCCAGGGGACTAGCGGGTACGCCCTACGAGCAGTACTTC
size: NA
J: TRBJ2-7
V: TRBV10-2
D: TRBD2

CDR3: CASRGGTEAFF
DNA: TGTGCCAGCAGGGGGGGGACTGAAGCTTTCTTT
size: NA
J: TRBJ1-1
V: TRBV6-1
D: NA

CDR3: CASSETGDTEAFF
DNA: TGCGCCAGCAGCGAGACAGGGGACACTGAAGCTTTCTTT
size: NA
J: TRBJ1-1
V: TRBV5-1
D: TRBD1

CDR3: CAISQGGSYEQYF
DNA: TGTGCCATCAGTCAGGGGGGCTCCTACGAGCAGTACTTC
size: NA
J: TRBJ2-7
V: TRBV10-3
D: NA